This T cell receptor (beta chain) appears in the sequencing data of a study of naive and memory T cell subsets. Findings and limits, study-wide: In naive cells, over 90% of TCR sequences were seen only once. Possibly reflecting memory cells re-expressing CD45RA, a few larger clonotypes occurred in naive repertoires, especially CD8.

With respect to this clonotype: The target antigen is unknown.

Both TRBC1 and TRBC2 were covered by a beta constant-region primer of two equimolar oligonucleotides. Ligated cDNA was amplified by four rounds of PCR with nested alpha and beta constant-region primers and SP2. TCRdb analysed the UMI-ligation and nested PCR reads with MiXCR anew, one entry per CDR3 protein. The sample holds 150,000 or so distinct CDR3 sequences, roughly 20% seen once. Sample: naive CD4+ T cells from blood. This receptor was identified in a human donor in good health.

As DNA, the CDR3 is TGCGCCAGCAGCTTGAGAAGCGTAGGGGGGAAAACAGATACGCAGTATTTT. It yields the protein CASSLRSVGGKTDTQYF. V gene TRBV5-1 combines with J gene TRBJ2-3, with D possibly called TRBD1 or TRBD2 (6 bases each). The V end lost 1 base, the J end lost 3 bases, and 18 bases lay between the germline ends. CDR3 length: 17 amino acids. Germline V gives CDR1 SGHRS, CDR2 YFSETQ. Drawing the rest from reference TRBV5-1 and TRBJ2-3, the complete variable domain is KAGVTQTPRYLIKTRGQQVTLSCSPISGHRSVSWYQQTPGQGLQFLFEYFSETQRNKGNFPGRFSGRQFSNSRSEMNVSTLELGDSALYLCASSLRSVGGKTDTQYFGPGTRLTVL.